This is a list of T cell receptor beta chains from one sample in a study of OX40 agonist ivuxolimab in advanced cancers. The table came from immunoSEQ multiplex PCR; TCRdb's copy has only in-frame clones and leaves some out. The sample records about 86,000 clones, roughly 89% being singletons. Here the sequenced sample was CD4+ or CD8+ T cells sorted from blood, taken in a trial of the OX40 agonist ivuxolimab. The receptors shown here come from an adult with an advanced solid tumor such as melanoma, head and neck, liver or kidney cancer. Each CDR3 is given with its conserved first and last residue. Fields, in order: D gene, clone size, V gene, J gene, CDR3 protein, CDR3 DNA. D genes are given only for firm matches. Clone size, where shown, is once, few, many, or a class for clones that have expanded.

d_call: NA
clone_size: once
v_call: TRBV7-9
j_call: TRBJ1-4
cdr3_aa: CASSLDATNEKLFF
cdr3_nt: TGTGCCAGCAGCCTGGATGCAACTAATGAAAAACTGTTTTTT

d_call: TRBD1
clone_size: NA
v_call: TRBV5-4
j_call: TRBJ1-2
cdr3_aa: CASTRGTGSSRGYTF
cdr3_nt: TGTGCCAGCACCAGAGGGACAGGAAGTTCCAGAGGCTACACCTTC

d_call: NA
clone_size: NA
v_call: TRBV19
j_call: TRBJ2-2
cdr3_aa: CASSQGSITGELFF
cdr3_nt: TGTGCCAGTAGTCAGGGAAGTATCACCGGGGAGCTGTTTTTT

d_call: NA
clone_size: NA
v_call: TRBV29-1
j_call: TRBJ1-1
cdr3_aa: CSVGAGHTEAFF
cdr3_nt: TGCAGCGTTGGGGCAGGGCACACTGAAGCTTTCTTT

d_call: NA
clone_size: NA
v_call: TRBV30
j_call: TRBJ1-1
cdr3_aa: CAWSVGVGRGSGYF
cdr3_nt: NA

d_call: NA
clone_size: NA
v_call: TRBV27
j_call: TRBJ2-5
cdr3_aa: CASSRPQETQYF
cdr3_nt: TGTGCCAGCAGTCGACCCCAAGAGACCCAGTACTTC

d_call: TRBD1
clone_size: NA
v_call: TRBV7-2
j_call: TRBJ2-1
cdr3_aa: CASSLGDSPYNEQFF
cdr3_nt: TGTGCCAGCAGCCTGGGGGACAGCCCCTACAATGAGCAGTTCTTC

d_call: NA
clone_size: NA
v_call: TRBV5-1
j_call: TRBJ2-5
cdr3_aa: CANSSEETQYF
cdr3_nt: TGCGCCAACAGCTCCGAAGAGACCCAGTACTTC

d_call: NA
clone_size: NA
v_call: TRBV6-1
j_call: TRBJ2-1
cdr3_aa: CATAESSYNEQFF
cdr3_nt: TGTGCCACCGCGGAAAGCTCCTACAATGAGCAGTTCTTC

d_call: NA
clone_size: NA
v_call: TRBV6-5
j_call: TRBJ1-3
cdr3_aa: CASSYPTSNTIYF
cdr3_nt: TGTGCCAGCAGTTACCCGACTTCAAACACCATATATTTT

d_call: TRBD1
clone_size: NA
v_call: TRBV5-1
j_call: TRBJ2-1
cdr3_aa: CASSLVGTGDYNEQFF
cdr3_nt: TGCGCCAGCAGCTTGGTAGGGACAGGTGACTACAATGAGCAGTTCTTC

d_call: NA
clone_size: NA
v_call: TRBV6-1
j_call: TRBJ2-7
cdr3_aa: CASSVYEQYF
cdr3_nt: TGTGCCAGCAGTGTTTACGAGCAGTACTTC

d_call: NA
clone_size: NA
v_call: TRBV6-1
j_call: TRBJ2-7
cdr3_aa: CASSPQVKDGEQYF
cdr3_nt: TGTGCCAGCAGTCCACAGGTTAAGGACGGCGAGCAGTACTTC

d_call: NA
clone_size: NA
v_call: TRBV11-1
j_call: TRBJ1-2
cdr3_aa: CASSLDRNYGYTF
cdr3_nt: TGTGCCAGCAGCTTAGACAGGAACTATGGCTACACCTTC

d_call: NA
clone_size: NA
v_call: TRBV30
j_call: TRBJ2-7
cdr3_aa: CAWSVRSPSEQYF
cdr3_nt: TGTGCCTGGAGTGTACGCTCCCCCTCCGAGCAGTACTTC

d_call: NA
clone_size: NA
v_call: TRBV4-2
j_call: TRBJ2-1
cdr3_aa: CASSQDRPNEQFF
cdr3_nt: TGTGCCAGCAGCCAAGATCGACCCAATGAGCAGTTCTTC

d_call: NA
clone_size: few
v_call: TRBV19
j_call: TRBJ1-1
cdr3_aa: CASSMDRENTEAFF
cdr3_nt: TGTGCCAGTAGTATGGACAGAGAGAACACTGAAGCTTTCTTT

d_call: NA
clone_size: NA
v_call: TRBV5-1
j_call: TRBJ2-7
cdr3_aa: CASSLSITGNEQYF
cdr3_nt: TGCGCCAGCAGCTTGAGTATCACAGGGAACGAGCAGTACTTC

d_call: NA
clone_size: NA
v_call: TRBV20-1
j_call: TRBJ1-4
cdr3_aa: CSARDLEKLFF
cdr3_nt: TGCAGTGCTAGAGATCTCGAAAAACTGTTTTTT

d_call: NA
clone_size: NA
v_call: TRBV28
j_call: TRBJ1-1
cdr3_aa: CASFRGGTEAFF
cdr3_nt: TGTGCCAGCTTCAGGGGTGGCACTGAAGCTTTCTTT

d_call: NA
clone_size: NA
v_call: TRBV28
j_call: TRBJ1-5
cdr3_aa: CASSQQRANQPQHF
cdr3_nt: TGTGCCAGCAGTCAACAGAGAGCGAATCAGCCCCAGCATTTT

d_call: NA
clone_size: NA
v_call: TRBV21-1
j_call: TRBJ1-2
cdr3_aa: CASSKPRGYGYTF
cdr3_nt: TGTGCCAGCAGCAAACCCAGGGGTTATGGCTACACCTTC

d_call: TRBD1
clone_size: NA
v_call: TRBV14
j_call: TRBJ2-7
cdr3_aa: CASSQDTGGYEQYF
cdr3_nt: TGTGCCAGCAGCCAGGACACAGGGGGATACGAGCAGTACTTC

d_call: NA
clone_size: NA
v_call: TRBV6-6
j_call: TRBJ1-1
cdr3_aa: CASSLLEVVDTEAFF
cdr3_nt: TGTGCCAGCAGCCTCCTGGAGGTCGTCGACACTGAAGCTTTCTTT

d_call: NA
clone_size: NA
v_call: TRBV5-6
j_call: TRBJ2-2
cdr3_aa: CASSDRLDTGELFF
cdr3_nt: TGTGCCAGCAGCGACAGACTCGACACCGGGGAGCTGTTTTTT

d_call: NA
clone_size: NA
v_call: TRBV7-2
j_call: TRBJ1-1
cdr3_aa: CASSLGARGHPLGTEAFF
cdr3_nt: TGTGCCAGCAGCTTAGGGGCCAGGGGCCATCCTTTGGGCACTGAAGCTTTCTTT

d_call: NA
clone_size: NA
v_call: TRBV25-1
j_call: TRBJ2-3
cdr3_aa: CASSDTGRITDTQYF
cdr3_nt: TGTGCCAGCAGTGATACGGGGCGCATCACAGATACGCAGTATTTT

d_call: TRBD2
clone_size: NA
v_call: TRBV5-1
j_call: TRBJ2-1
cdr3_aa: CASSQLGGLAASYNEQFF
cdr3_nt: TGCGCCAGCAGCCAACTCGGTGGACTAGCGGCCTCCTACAATGAGCAGTTCTTC

d_call: NA
clone_size: NA
v_call: TRBV5-1
j_call: TRBJ1-6
cdr3_aa: CASSLATGHVDSPLHF
cdr3_nt: TGCGCCAGCAGCTTGGCGACCGGTCATGTTGATTCACCCCTCCACTTT

d_call: NA
clone_size: NA
v_call: TRBV6-6
j_call: TRBJ1-2
cdr3_aa: CASSYYLRGVGGYTF
cdr3_nt: TGTGCCAGCAGTTACTATTTAAGGGGGGTGGGAGGCTACACCTTC

d_call: NA
clone_size: few
v_call: TRBV19
j_call: TRBJ1-5
cdr3_aa: CASWRGLNNQPQHF
cdr3_nt: TGTGCCAGTTGGAGGGGCCTCAACAATCAGCCCCAGCATTTT

d_call: NA
clone_size: NA
v_call: TRBV7-2
j_call: TRBJ1-2
cdr3_aa: CASSGRTDWGYGYTF
cdr3_nt: TGTGCCAGCAGCGGCCGAACCGATTGGGGCTATGGCTACACCTTC

d_call: NA
clone_size: NA
v_call: TRBV30
j_call: TRBJ2-5
cdr3_aa: CAWSSGGRETQYF
cdr3_nt: TGTGCCTGGAGTTCCGGGGGCCGAGAGACCCAGTACTTC

d_call: TRBD2
clone_size: NA
v_call: TRBV5-1
j_call: TRBJ2-2
cdr3_aa: CASSALTSGSYGGELFF
cdr3_nt: TGCGCCAGCAGCGCCTTGACTAGCGGGAGTTATGGCGGGGAGCTGTTTTTT